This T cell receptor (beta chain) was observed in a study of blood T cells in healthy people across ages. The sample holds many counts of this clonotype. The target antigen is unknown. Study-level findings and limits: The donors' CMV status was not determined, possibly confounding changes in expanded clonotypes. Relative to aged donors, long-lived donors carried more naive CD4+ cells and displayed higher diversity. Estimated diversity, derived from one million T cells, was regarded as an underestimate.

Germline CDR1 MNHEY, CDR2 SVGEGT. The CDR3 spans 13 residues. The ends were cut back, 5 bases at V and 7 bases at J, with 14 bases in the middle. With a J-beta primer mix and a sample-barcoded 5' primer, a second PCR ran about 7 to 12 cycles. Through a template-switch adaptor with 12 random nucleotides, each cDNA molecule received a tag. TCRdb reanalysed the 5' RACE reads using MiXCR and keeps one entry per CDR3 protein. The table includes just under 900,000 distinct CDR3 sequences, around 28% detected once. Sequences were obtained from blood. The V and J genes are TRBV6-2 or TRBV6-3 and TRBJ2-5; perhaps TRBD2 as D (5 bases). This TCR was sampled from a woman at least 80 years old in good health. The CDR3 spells CASSPTSRGTQYF. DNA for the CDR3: TGTGCCAGCAGTCCTACATCCCGGGGGACCCAGTACTTC.